A single sample gave rise to the 32 T cell receptor beta chains below, sequenced in a study of T cells in localized non-small cell lung cancer. TCRdb keeps only in-frame clones here, not all; method: immunoSEQ multiplex PCR. Altogether 2,000 to 3,000 clones are present, more than 20% being singletons, with the ten largest covering 7% to 7.5%. The sample was lung tumor tissue, taken before any cancer treatment. These TCRs come from a woman aged 40-75 years with stage I lung adenocarcinoma.

In its sample, this clone was seen a few times. In DNA, the CDR3 is TGTGCCAGCAAACACAAATGGCAGGGTCCAGATACGCAGTATTTT. It encodes CASKHKWQGPDTQYF. V and J are TRBV6-8 and TRBJ2-3, with D possibly matching TRBD1 (5 bases). The CDR3 length is 15 residues. The germline CDR1 and CDR2 sequences are MNHGY and SAAAGT. Trimming cost V 7 bases and J 4 bases, with 18 bases left between them.

This chain links TRBV9 with TRBJ1-3, with unresolved D. Germline CDR1 SGDLS, CDR2 YYNGEE. The CDR3 contains 14 residues. The germline V and J ends were trimmed by 0 bases and 4 bases, with 8 bases remaining between them. CDR3 amino acids: CASSVDPGGNTIYF. CDR3 bases: TGTGCCAGCAGCGTAGATCCGGGAGGAAACACCATATATTTT.

As regards this clone: Its ends do not fully match the called genes, so a read error is possible. The chain links TRBV6-8 to TRBJ1-1, with a tentative D call TRBD1 (6 bases). Germline V CDR1 and CDR2: MNHGY, SAAAGT. The CDR3 length is 15 residues. The chain's CDR3 is CASSDSATGNTEAFF. The DNA of the CDR3 is TGTGCCAGCAGTGACTCGGCGACAGGGAACACTGAAGCTTTCTTT.

The chain couples TRBV19 to TRBJ2-3; no reliable D call. Germline assignment: CDR1 LNHDA and CDR2 SQIVND (reference sequence). The V gene lost 5 bases and the J gene lost 3 bases, with 9 bases spanning the gap. CDR3 length: 13 amino acids. The chain's CDR3 is CASSPALTDTQYF. CDR3 sequence (DNA): TGTGCCAGTAGTCCTGCACTTACAGATACGCAGTATTTT.

The rearrangement joins TRBV19 to TRBJ2-1; the match to TRBD1 covers 9 bases. V was pared by 4 bases and J by 3 bases, with 7 bases of the junction left unmatched. The CDR3 sequence is 16 residues long. CDR1 is LNHDA, CDR2 SQIVND, per germline (reference sequence). The CDR3 nucleotides read TGTGCCAGTAGTAAGAGGACAGGGGATATCTACAATGAGCAGTTCTTC. Translation gives CASSKRTGDIYNEQFF.

The rearrangement links TRBV18 to TRBJ2-7; D is possibly TRBD1 or TRBD2 (5 bases each). Germline CDR1 reads KGHSH; CDR2 reads LQKENI. V was pared by 3 bases and J by 0 bases, with 9 bases between. The CDR3 extends over 14 amino acids. The CDR3 nucleotides are TGTGCCAGCTCACCGGGACGGAACTCCTACGAGCAGTACTTC. Translated: CASSPGRNSYEQYF.

About this clone itself: One end of the junction fails to match germline, which may point to a read error. The chain recombines TRBV6-8 with TRBJ2-3; TRBD2 matches at 10 bases. The CDR3 runs to 14 residues. The germline V gene has CDR1 MNHGY and CDR2 SAAAGT. The CDR3: CAISLAGATNTQYF. CDR3 nucleotides: TGTGCCATCAGTCTAGCGGGAGCCACGAATACGCAGTATTTT.

This clone was recorded a few times. The chain links TRBV9 to TRBJ2-7; tentative D call: TRBD2 (5 bases). Trimming took 5 bases from V and 4 from J, leaving 22 bases between them. CDR1 is SGDLS and CDR2 is YYNGEE in the germline V gene. This CDR3 contains 16 residues. Here the CDR3 reads CASSEGRRGPPYEQYF. The CDR3 DNA is TGTGCCAGCAGTGAAGGCCGGAGAGGGCCGCCTTACGAGCAGTACTTC. Drawing the rest from reference TRBV9 and TRBJ2-7, the complete variable domain is DSGVTQTPKHLITATGQRVTLRCSPRSGDLSVYWYQQSLDQGLQFLIQYYNGEERAKGNILERFSAQQFPDLHSELNLSSLELGDSALYFCASSEGRRGPPYEQYFGPGTRLTVT.

V usage is TRBV11-3 and J usage is TRBJ2-7, with TRBD1 matching 9 bases. This CDR3 is built from 17 residues. Germline lookup yields CDR1 SGHNT and CDR2 YENEEA. Trimming cost V 2 bases and J 3 bases; bases outside gene matches: 11. For the CDR3, the DNA is TGTGCCAGCAGCTTAACAGGGGTTGGGACAGGGATCTACGAGCAGTACTTC. Protein product: CASSLTGVGTGIYEQYF.

This chain links TRBV29-1 with TRBJ1-2, with TRBD1 matching 7 bases. The trim removed 7 bases at V and 4 bases at J, leaving 6 bases unmatched. The germline CDR1 and CDR2 sequences are SQVTM and ANQGSEA. The CDR3 length is 12 residues. The CDR3 loop is CSAATGTYGYTF. CDR3 coding DNA: TGCAGCGCAGCGACAGGGACCTATGGCTACACCTTC.

The table lists this clone with a few counts. V gene TRBV10-3 combines with J gene TRBJ2-1, with TRBD1 as a possible D gene (5 bases). V dropped 0 bases and J dropped 10 bases, with 16 bases sitting between them. CDR1 and CDR2 (germline): ENHRY, SYGVKD. CDR3 length: 15 residues. This CDR3 is CAISESAGFFGEQFF. DNA for the CDR3: TGTGCCATCAGTGAGTCCGCAGGGTTTTTTGGGGAGCAGTTCTTC.

In this sample, this clone turned up a few times. The CDR3 sequence: CASSPRPGGNQPQHF. CDR3 nucleotide sequence: TGTGCCAGCAGCCCCCGCCCTGGGGGGAATCAGCCCCAGCATTTT. The chain recombines TRBV11-3 with TRBJ1-5, with D possibly TRBD1 on 5 matching bases. Germline CDR1 is SGHNT and CDR2 is YENEEA. The CDR3 is 15 residues long. Trimming stripped 5 bases from V and 4 bases from J, with 15 bases between.

By share, this clone ranks as medium-sized. CDR3 loop: CASSLGTRDHQETQYF. DNA of the CDR3: TGTGCCAGCAGTCTCGGGACGAGGGATCACCAAGAGACCCAGTACTTC. V gene TRBV6-8 combines with J gene TRBJ2-5, with D perhaps matching TRBD1 or TRBD2 (5 bases each). This CDR3 contains 16 residues. Trimming pared 5 bases from V and 0 bases from J, leaving 16 bases between. Germline V gene data show CDR1 as MNHGY and CDR2 as SAAAGT.

The gene calls are TRBV6-8 and TRBJ2-1, with TRBD2 as a possible D gene (7 bases). V shed 8 bases and J shed 11 bases, with 16 bases lying between them. There are 12 residues in the CDR3. Germline CDR1 MNHGY, CDR2 SAAAGT. Here the CDR3 reads CASGLGGGQQFF. In DNA, the CDR3 is TGTGCCAGCGGATTGGGAGGGGGACAGCAGTTCTTC.

The chain links TRBV6-8 to TRBJ2-1, with 8 bases fitting TRBD1. With V trimmed by 2 bases and J by 2 bases, 2 bases remained unmatched. This CDR3 has 15 amino acids. Germline V gene lookup returns CDR1 MNHGY and CDR2 SAAAGT. The CDR3 region is CASSYEDRAYNEQFF. As DNA, the CDR3 is TGTGCCAGCAGTTACGAGGACAGGGCCTACAATGAGCAGTTCTTC.

This chain connects TRBV6-8 to TRBJ2-7; D perhaps matches TRBD1 (7 bases). CDR3 length: 16 amino acids. Germline CDR1 MNHGY, CDR2 SAAAGT. The V end was cut by 5 bases, the J end by 0 bases, with 17 bases between. The DNA for the CDR3 is TGTGCCAGCAGTCCAGCCCAGGGGGGCCTCTCCTACGAGCAGTACTTC. It specifies CASSPAQGGLSYEQYF.

The rearrangement uses TRBV6-8 and TRBJ1-6; D is possibly TRBD1 (5 bases). V lost 2 bases, J lost 9 bases, and 17 bases lay in between. The CDR3 contains 16 residues. Germline values: CDR1 MNHGY, CDR2 SAAAGT. CDR3 in amino acids: CASSYGYGAGLSPLHF. The CDR3 DNA is TGTGCCAGCAGTTACGGCTATGGGGCGGGGCTTTCACCCCTCCACTTT.

There are a few counts of this clone. The chain has TRBV11-3 and TRBJ2-7, with TRBD1 as a possible D gene (6 bases). CDR1 and CDR2 (germline): SGHNT, YENEEA. V lost 4 bases and J 4 bases, leaving 14 bases between the germline ends. The CDR3 sequence is 14 residues long. The CDR3 here is CASSSSTGGYEQYF. CDR3 sequence (DNA): TGTGCCAGCAGCTCTTCGACAGGAGGATACGAGCAGTACTTC.

The table lists this clone with a few counts. The V and J genes are TRBV19 and TRBJ1-4, with D maybe TRBD1 (5 bases). The CDR3 sequence is 12 residues long. The germline V gene has CDR1 LNHDA and CDR2 SQIVND (reference sequence). V shed 9 bases and J shed 3 bases, with 8 bases lying between them. Here the CDR3 DNA reads TGTGCCAGCCGACAGTCTAATGAAAAACTGTTTTTT. Translation gives CASRQSNEKLFF.

The chain couples TRBV14 to TRBJ1-4; D possibly corresponds to TRBD1 (5 bases). Germline assignment: CDR1 SGHDN and CDR2 FVKESK. The germline V and J ends were trimmed by 1 base and 8 bases, with 14 bases remaining between them. CDR3 length equals 15 residues. The CDR3 here is CASSQGRGEREKLFF. CDR3 DNA sequence: TGTGCCAGCAGCCAAGGACGAGGGGAGCGGGAAAAACTGTTTTTT.

This clone occurred a few times. This sequence joins TRBV6-8 and TRBJ2-3; 9 bases are a match to TRBD2. The V and J ends lost 0 bases and 1 base, in that order; junction bases with no gene match: 2. The CDR3 contains 16 residues. Per germline, CDR1 MNHGY and CDR2 SAAAGT. CDR3 in amino acids: CASSYSGGGGTDTQYF. For the CDR3, the DNA is TGTGCCAGCAGTTACTCCGGCGGGGGGGGCACAGATACGCAGTATTTT.

The chain couples TRBV28 to TRBJ1-5; D is undetermined. CDR3 size: 12 residues. V lost 7 bases and J 4 bases, leaving 8 bases between the germline ends. Looked up from germline, CDR1 is MDHEN and CDR2 is SYDVKM. The CDR3 bases are TGTGCCAGCAAAGGAAGGAATCAGCCCCAGCATTTT. This codes for CASKGRNQPQHF.

This rearrangement joins TRBV9 to TRBJ1-1; a possible D gene is TRBD1 (6 bases). In germline, CDR1 is SGDLS, CDR2 YYNGEE. Trimming stripped 5 bases from V and 0 bases from J, with 14 bases between. There are 15 residues in the CDR3. CDR3: CASRPRGGMNTEAFF. The CDR3 bases are TGTGCCAGCAGACCCCGGGGGGGCATGAACACTGAAGCTTTCTTT.

The genes are TRBV7-6 and TRBJ1-2; 10 bases line up with TRBD1. V lost 4 bases to trimming and J lost 8 bases; unmatched junction nucleotides: 16. The germline CDR1 and CDR2 sequences are SGHVS and FNYEAQ. The CDR3 runs to 17 residues. The CDR3 coding sequence is TGTGCCAGCAGCTACTTTTCCGGGACAGGGGAGAGTGCGGGCTACACCTTC. Translated: CASSYFSGTGESAGYTF.

The V and J genes are TRBV6-8 and TRBJ2-2, with TRBD1 as a possible D gene (6 bases). V was pared by 7 bases and J by 6 bases, with 15 bases between. Germline V gene data show CDR1 as MNHGY and CDR2 as SAAAGT. CDR3 size: 14 residues. The CDR3: CASNPQRGSGELFF. The CDR3 DNA reads as TGTGCCAGCAACCCCCAGAGGGGGTCCGGGGAGCTGTTTTTT.

V is TRBV18 and J is TRBJ1-1; a weak D match, TRBD1 (5 bases). The CDR3 runs to 12 residues. CDR1 and CDR2 from the germline V gene are KGHSH and LQKENI. With 7 bases removed from V and 3 bases from J, the gap between germline ends came to 9 bases. The CDR3 sequence: CASWGRDTEAFF. As DNA, the CDR3 is TGTGCCAGCTGGGGCAGAGACACTGAAGCTTTCTTT.

This clone was detected a few times. The rearrangement joins TRBV11-3 to TRBJ1-1; D is unclear. CDR1 SGHNT and CDR2 YENEEA come from the germline V gene. This CDR3 comprises 16 residues. V was pared by 8 bases and J by 4 bases, with 23 bases between. The CDR3, as DNA: TGTGCCAGCCCCACGAGTGGAGGGCGGGAGACCACTGAAGCTTTCTTT. Its protein is CASPTSGGRETTEAFF.

This chain links TRBV11-3 with TRBJ1-5, with no clear D. This CDR3 has 14 residues. V lost 5 bases to trimming and J lost 2 bases, with 10 bases between them. Germline loops: CDR1 SGHNT, CDR2 YENEEA. CDR3 in DNA: TGTGCCAGCAGCCTAATCCTTGGCAATCAGCCCCAGCATTTT. Its translation is CASSLILGNQPQHF.

The V and J genes are TRBV5-1 and TRBJ1-4, with 7 bases identical to TRBD1. The trim removed 0 bases at V and 8 bases at J, leaving 7 bases unmatched. The CDR3 is 15 amino acids. The germline CDR1 and CDR2 sequences are SGHRS and YFSETQ. In DNA form, the CDR3 reads TGCGCCAGCAGCTTGGCCGAGGGGGCGGGGGAAAAACTGTTTTTT. Its protein is CASSLAEGAGEKLFF.

This clone has a handful of counts. The V and J genes are TRBV6-8 and TRBJ1-4, with D unresolved. CDR1 is MNHGY and CDR2 is SAAAGT in the germline V gene. V was pared by 2 bases and J by 0 bases, with 10 bases between. The CDR3 loop spans 16 amino acids. CDR3 coding DNA: TGTGCCAGCAGTTACGGTGGAGGGTCAACTAATGAAAAACTGTTTTTT. This gives the protein CASSYGGGSTNEKLFF.

The CDR3 sequence: CASSQGRDPINEQFF. CDR3 DNA: TGTGCCAGCAGCCAAGGGCGGGACCCAATCAATGAGCAGTTCTTC. J is TRBJ2-1 and V is TRBV28, with a weak D call TRBD2 (6 bases). The CDR3 extends over 15 amino acids. Per the germline V gene, CDR1 is MDHEN and CDR2 is SYDVKM. The V and J ends lost 6 bases and 6 bases respectively, with 18 bases between them.

In its sample, this clone was seen a few times. V is TRBV19 and J is TRBJ1-1; the match to TRBD1 covers 10 bases. V lost 6 bases to trimming and J lost 6 bases; unmatched junction nucleotides: 10. The CDR3 sequence is 15 residues long. Germline loops: CDR1 LNHDA, CDR2 SQIVND (reference sequence). This CDR3 reads CASRRQGADDAEAFF. The CDR3 DNA follows: TGTGCCAGTAGAAGACAGGGGGCGGATGACGCTGAAGCTTTCTTT.